These 14 T cell receptor beta chains were sequenced from one sample in a study of shared clonotypes between healthy human individuals. Produced via immunoSEQ multiplex PCR; TCRdb's table is partial and in-frame only. The sample consists of 650,000 to 750,000 clones, roughly 70% of them appearing once. The sample was memory CD4+ T cells sorted from blood. Sample subset: CD45RA-negative fraction. The source is a woman between 25 and 40 years old in good health.

As to this clone: A much more abundant neighbour one base away suggests this may be a read error. This sample includes further DNA sequences coding for the same CDR3. The rearrangement joins TRBV11-2 to TRBJ2-5, with no clear D. V dropped 1 base and J dropped 1 base, with 1 base sitting between them. This CDR3 region has 12 residues. Germline CDR1 SGHAT, CDR2 FQNNGV. The CDR3 spells CASSLGQETQYF. The CDR3 DNA reads TGTGCCAGCAGCTTAGGCCAAGAGACCCAGTACTTC.

The chain employs TRBV5-4 and TRBJ2-3; D unclear. Germline CDR1 and CDR2: SGHNT and YYREEE (reference sequence). Between the trimmed V and J ends, which lost 5 bases and 2 bases, there was a span of 15 bases. The CDR3 has 15 amino acids. The CDR3 region has the DNA TGTGCCAGCAGGTCCGGGCGATTAACCACAGATACGCAGTATTTT. Translation gives CASRSGRLTTDTQYF.

The CDR3 nucleotides are TGTGCCAGCAGCGTAGAGGGGGGGCACTCCTACGAGCAGTACTTC. This codes for CASSVEGGHSYEQYF. The rearrangement uses TRBV9 and TRBJ2-7; TRBD2 is a possible D gene (7 bases). Trimming took 0 bases from V and 0 from J, leaving 10 bases between them. Germline V gene data show CDR1 as SGDLS and CDR2 as YYNGEE. This CDR3 contains 15 residues.

This chain joins TRBV6-5 and TRBJ1-1; D remains ambiguous. There are 13 residues in the CDR3. Germline values: CDR1 MNHEY, CDR2 SVGAGI. CDR3 sequence: CAIRGDRNTEAFF. CDR3 DNA sequence: TGTGCAATCCGTGGGGATAGGAACACTGAAGCTTTCTTT.

The rearrangement links TRBV28 to TRBJ2-7; D not certain. With 2 bases removed from V and 1 base from J, the gap between germline ends came to 3 bases. The CDR3 extends over 12 amino acids. CDR1 and CDR2 from the germline V gene are MDHEN and SYDVKM. As DNA, the CDR3 is TGTGCCAGCAGTTTAATTTCCTACGAGCAGTACTTC. As protein: CASSLISYEQYF.

This chain uses TRBV11-2 with TRBJ2-1; TRBD2 matches 7 bases. V lost 5 bases, J lost 1 base, and 8 bases stayed unmatched. The CDR3 totals 16 residues. The germline V gene encodes CDR1 SGHAT and CDR2 FQNNGV. The CDR3 region is CASSPLGEGSYNEQFF. CDR3 in DNA: TGTGCCAGCAGCCCGCTAGGGGAGGGTTCCTACAATGAGCAGTTCTTC.

In its sample, this clone was seen many times. This sequence joins TRBV27 and TRBJ1-3; TRBD1 matches 8 bases. Germline loops: CDR1 MNHEY, CDR2 SMNVEV (reference sequence). The CDR3 extends over 17 amino acids. J gave up 0 bases and V 4 bases, and 8 bases lay outside the gene matches. CDR3 amino acids: CASSSRTGKNSGNTIYF. The CDR3 coding sequence is TGTGCCAGCAGTTCCCGGACAGGGAAGAACTCTGGAAACACCATATATTTT.

V usage is TRBV5-1 and J usage is TRBJ2-3; TRBD2 matches 7 bases. With V trimmed by 0 bases and J by 2 bases, 3 bases remained unmatched. The CDR3 consists of 15 residues. CDR1 is SGHRS and CDR2 is YFSETQ in the germline V gene. The CDR3 region is CASSLVAGVTDTQYF. CDR3 nucleotide sequence: TGCGCCAGCAGCTTGGTGGCGGGAGTCACAGATACGCAGTATTTT.

V usage is TRBV5-6 and J usage is TRBJ1-2; 7 bases map to TRBD1. V lost 3 bases to trimming and J lost 2 bases; unmatched junction nucleotides: 4. The CDR3 contains 14 residues. CDR1 is SGHDT and CDR2 is YYEEEE in the germline V gene. The CDR3 DNA reads as TGTGCCAGCAGCTCCGGGACAGTCAACTATGGCTACACCTTC. Its translation: CASSSGTVNYGYTF.

The gene calls are TRBV10-3 and TRBJ2-7; D unclear. Germline loops: CDR1 ENHRY, CDR2 SYGVKD. CDR3 length equals 14 residues. Trimming took off 0 bases at V and 2 bases at J, with 8 bases between the two ends. The CDR3 DNA sequence: TGTGCCATCAGTGAGTCGACACGGACCTACGAGCAGTACTTC. Protein: CAISESTRTYEQYF.

The chain recombines TRBV10-3 with TRBJ1-1; no definite D call. Trimming cost V 4 bases and J 2 bases, with 11 bases left between them. The CDR3 is 14 amino acids. The germline V gene has CDR1 ENHRY and CDR2 SYGVKD. CDR3 nucleotides: TGTGCCATCAGTGCCTTCGGCTTTAACACTGAAGCTTTCTTT. Translating it yields CAISAFGFNTEAFF.

The chain combines TRBV6-1 with TRBJ2-7, with D possibly called TRBD1 or TRBD2 (6 bases each). V was pared by 2 bases and J by 3 bases, with 14 bases between. CDR1 and CDR2 (germline): MNHNS, SASEGT. The CDR3 has 15 amino acids. The DNA for the CDR3 is TGTGCCAGCAGTGAATGGTGGGGGGCGGGCTACGAGCAGTACTTC. It translates to CASSEWWGAGYEQYF.

The chain joins TRBV19 to TRBJ2-1; tentative D call: TRBD2 (5 bases). Germline CDR1 is LNHDA and CDR2 is SQIVND (reference sequence). The CDR3 contains 15 residues. V lost 4 bases to trimming and J lost 4 bases, with 14 bases between them. CDR3 residues: CASSTYIRGYNEQFF. Here the CDR3 DNA reads TGTGCCAGTAGTACTTACATCCGAGGGTACAATGAGCAGTTCTTC.

The rearrangement uses TRBV4-1 and TRBJ2-1; D unresolved. The CDR3 loop spans 14 amino acids. V dropped 4 bases and J dropped 1 base, with 8 bases sitting between them. Germline lookup yields CDR1 MGHRA and CDR2 YSYEKL. CDR3 coding DNA: TGCGCCAGCAGCCCCCGCGGATCCTACAATGAGCAGTTCTTC. Translating gives CASSPRGSYNEQFF.